This is a list of T cell receptor beta chains from one sample in a study of blood T cell repertoires in COVID-19. Produced via immunoSEQ multiplex PCR; TCRdb's table is partial and in-frame only. The repertoire includes about 190,000 clones, approximately 78% of them detected once, and approximately 3% sits in the top ten. The sequencing input was peripheral blood. Source of these receptors: a woman older than 75 with active or convalescent COVID-19. Both conserved end residues are trimmed from each CDR3. Clone size is stated in some rows and not others, as once, few, many or a class when expanded.

clone_size,v_call,cdr3_aa
-,TRBV6-2/TRBV6-3,ASSYGQRSGNTIY
-,TRBV5-1,ASSRGTSGATDTQY
-,TRBV19,ASSGKATDRKQY
few,TRBV27,ASSPLGLVQGAF
-,TRBV11-2,ASSLGTRDRIYEQY
-,TRBV4-3,ASSQGYWTGGSYEQY
-,TRBV12-3/TRBV12-4,ASSMTSGEQF
once,TRBV5-1,ASNPSGSYEQY
-,TRBV27,ASSLSSSVQPQH
few,TRBV5-8,ASSLVPGETQY
-,TRBV28,ASRSLGGSDTQY
once,TRBV3-1/TRBV3-2,ASSHSGPQETQY
-,TRBV28,ASSLSTKSGSYEQY
-,TRBV5-4,ASSTRTGGDEQY
-,TRBV7-8,ASSVNRAGDTEAF
-,TRBV7-2,ASSFYRANTIY
few,TRBV5-4,ASSSGQQNPSGANVLT
-,TRBV4-2,ASSQDAAGFQY
-,TRBV5-1,ASSSGGLSDEQF
-,TRBV21-1,ASSTRTSGNYGYT
-,TRBV28,ASSAGTYSYEQY
-,TRBV24-1,ATSDLGMDTDQETQY
-,TRBV10-3,AIAGTVVDTQY
-,TRBV7-9,ASSLVSGTIGNTIY
-,TRBV24-1,ATSDLPAGGPQETQY
-,TRBV19,ASSIDKREQY
once,TRBV1,TSSPAVSGQKLYGYT
-,TRBV4-2,ASSQGQSSGNTIY
few,TRBV15,ATRLVAGLRQPQH
-,TRBV5-1,ASSLTSGGIIAYEQY
-,TRBV5-6,ASSLVGHGNTEAF
-,TRBV19,ASSSAGSTNEKLF
-,TRBV9,ASSVVASGDLRNTQY
-,TRBV4-2,ASSQERGGDTQY
-,TRBV9,ASSVDTGGVDTQY
few,TRBV2,ASRVLAGGQETQY
-,TRBV7-3,ASSTRDSSEQY
-,TRBV30,AWSLTGVLREQY
-,TRBV11-2,ASSSLWSPGETQY
-,TRBV27,ASSRQGHEQY
few,TRBV20-1,SPASGHEQY
-,TRBV4-2,ASSQRPGQGNTEAF
-,TRBV5-1,ASSLAGGSAETQY
-,TRBV6-5,ASSASGSHSPLH
few,TRBV2,ASSRGQVTGELF
-,TRBV6-5,ASSFGTGGRSPLH
-,TRBV6-5,ASRRNRELQYEQF
-,TRBV18,ASSPPASGQNTEAF
-,TRBV6-6,ASSYSAGGTDTQY
once,TRBV2,ASIKSTNEKLF
-,TRBV11-2,ASSLDPPGGFQETQY
few,TRBV5-1,ASSTAQGVVHEQY
once,TRBV19,ASSISNSPLH
-,TRBV18,ASSPRGSGTEAF
few,TRBV9,ASSVAGDYGYT
-,TRBV28,ASSLVPAGRMGGYT
-,TRBV28,ASSLGATETQY
-,TRBV9,ASSVDAVNTGELF
few,TRBV5-1,ASSLGRGLDNEQF
few,TRBV7-9,ASSNQQRGYQETQY